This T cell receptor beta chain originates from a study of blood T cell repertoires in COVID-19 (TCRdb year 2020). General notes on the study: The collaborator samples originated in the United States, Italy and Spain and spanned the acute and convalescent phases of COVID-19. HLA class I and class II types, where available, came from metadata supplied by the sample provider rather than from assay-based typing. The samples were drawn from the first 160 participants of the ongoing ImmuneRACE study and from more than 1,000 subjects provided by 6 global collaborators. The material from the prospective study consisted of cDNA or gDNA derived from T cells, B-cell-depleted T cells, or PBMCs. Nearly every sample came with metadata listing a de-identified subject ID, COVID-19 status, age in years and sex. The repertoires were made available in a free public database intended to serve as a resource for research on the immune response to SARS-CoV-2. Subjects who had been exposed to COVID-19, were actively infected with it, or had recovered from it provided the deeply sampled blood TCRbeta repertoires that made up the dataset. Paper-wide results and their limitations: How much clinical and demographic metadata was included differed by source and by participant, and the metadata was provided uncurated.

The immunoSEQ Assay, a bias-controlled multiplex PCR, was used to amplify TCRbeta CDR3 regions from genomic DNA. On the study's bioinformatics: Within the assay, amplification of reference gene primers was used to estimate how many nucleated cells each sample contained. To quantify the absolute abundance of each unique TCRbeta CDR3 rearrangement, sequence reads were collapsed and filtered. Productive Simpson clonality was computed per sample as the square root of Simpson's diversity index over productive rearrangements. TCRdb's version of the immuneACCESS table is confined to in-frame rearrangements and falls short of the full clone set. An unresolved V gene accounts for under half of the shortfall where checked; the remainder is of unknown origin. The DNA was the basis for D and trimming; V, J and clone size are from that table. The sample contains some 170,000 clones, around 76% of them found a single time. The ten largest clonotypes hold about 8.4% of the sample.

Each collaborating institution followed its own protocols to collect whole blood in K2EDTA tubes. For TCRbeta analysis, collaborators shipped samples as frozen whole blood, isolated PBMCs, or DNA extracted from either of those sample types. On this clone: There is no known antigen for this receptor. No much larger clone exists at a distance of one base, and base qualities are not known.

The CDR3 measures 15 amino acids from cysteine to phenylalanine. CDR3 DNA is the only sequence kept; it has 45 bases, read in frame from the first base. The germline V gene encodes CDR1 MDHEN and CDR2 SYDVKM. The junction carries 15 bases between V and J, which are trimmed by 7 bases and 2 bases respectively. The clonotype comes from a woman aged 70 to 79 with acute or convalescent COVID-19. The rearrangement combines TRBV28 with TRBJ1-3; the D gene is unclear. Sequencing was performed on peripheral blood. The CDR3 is CASTPYRLTGNTIYF. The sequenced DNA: TGTGCCAGCACACCCTACAGACTAACTGGAAACACCATATATTTT.